This T cell receptor beta chain was recovered during a study of control samples from healthy donors and cancer patients. Using immunoSEQ multiplex PCR, the repertoire was profiled, and TCRdb retains in-frame clones only, with some absent. The sample holds 130,000 or so clones, around 86% seen once. The receptor was isolated from a man aged 35 to 55 in good health. Material: blood.

The CDR3 region has the DNA TGTGCCAGCAGCCCAGCCGGGACGGGGAGCTCTGGGGCCAACGTCCTGACTTTC. The encoded protein is CASSPAGTGSSGANVLTF. The chain combines TRBV9 with TRBJ2-6; possibly TRBD1 or TRBD2 for D (5 bases each). This CDR3 contains 18 residues. The V and J ends lost 4 bases and 0 bases respectively, with 17 bases between them. Germline V gene sequence: CDR1 SGDLS, CDR2 YYNGEE.